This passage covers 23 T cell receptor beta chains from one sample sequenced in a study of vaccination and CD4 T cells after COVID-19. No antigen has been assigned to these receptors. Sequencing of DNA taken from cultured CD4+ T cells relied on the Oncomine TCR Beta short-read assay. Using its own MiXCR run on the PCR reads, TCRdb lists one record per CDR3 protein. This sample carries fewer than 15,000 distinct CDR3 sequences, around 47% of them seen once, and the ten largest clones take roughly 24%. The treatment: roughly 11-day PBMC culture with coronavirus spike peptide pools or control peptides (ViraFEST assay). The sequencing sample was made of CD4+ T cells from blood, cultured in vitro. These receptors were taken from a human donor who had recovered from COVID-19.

The CDR3 nucleotides are TGTGCCACCATCCGGCGGCGTATCGGAAAAGAGACCCAGTACTTC. Translated, it gives CATIRRRIGKETQYF. The rearrangement links TRBV15 to TRBJ2-5; D ambiguous. The CDR3 sequence is 15 residues long. With 7 bases removed from V and 3 bases from J, the gap between germline ends came to 18 bases. CDR1 LNHNV and CDR2 YYDKDF come from the germline V gene (reference sequence).

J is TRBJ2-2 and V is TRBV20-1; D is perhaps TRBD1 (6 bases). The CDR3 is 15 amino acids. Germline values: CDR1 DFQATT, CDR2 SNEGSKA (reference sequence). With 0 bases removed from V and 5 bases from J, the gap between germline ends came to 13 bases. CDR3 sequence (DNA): TGCAGTGCTAGAGATCAGGGGAGACGAACCGGGGAGCTGTTTTTT. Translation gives CSARDQGRRTGELFF.

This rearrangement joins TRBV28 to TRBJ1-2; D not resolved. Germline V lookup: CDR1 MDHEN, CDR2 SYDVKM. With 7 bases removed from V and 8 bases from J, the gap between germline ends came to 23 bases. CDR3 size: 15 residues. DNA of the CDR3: TGTGCCAGCACCGAACCCCTTAGCGGGATCTCCGGCTACACCTTC. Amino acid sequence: CASTEPLSGISGYTF.

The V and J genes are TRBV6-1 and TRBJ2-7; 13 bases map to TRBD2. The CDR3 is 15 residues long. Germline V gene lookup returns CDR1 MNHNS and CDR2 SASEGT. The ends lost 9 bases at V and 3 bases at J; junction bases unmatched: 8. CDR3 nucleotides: TGTGCCAGTGGACTAGCGGGGGTAGGACTCTACGAGCAGTACTTC. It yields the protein CASGLAGVGLYEQYF.

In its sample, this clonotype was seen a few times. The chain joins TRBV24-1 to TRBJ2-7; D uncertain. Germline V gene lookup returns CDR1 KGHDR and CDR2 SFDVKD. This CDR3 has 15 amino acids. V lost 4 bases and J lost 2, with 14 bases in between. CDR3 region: CATSDPGKGTYEQYF. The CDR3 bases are TGTGCCACCAGTGACCCTGGTAAAGGGACCTACGAGCAGTACTTC.

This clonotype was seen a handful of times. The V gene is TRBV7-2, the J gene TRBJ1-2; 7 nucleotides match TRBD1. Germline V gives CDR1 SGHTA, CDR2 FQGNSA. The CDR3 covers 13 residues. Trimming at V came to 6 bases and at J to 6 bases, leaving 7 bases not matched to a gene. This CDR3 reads CASSFYTGDGYTF. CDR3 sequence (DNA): TGTGCCAGCAGTTTTTATACAGGGGATGGCTACACCTTC.

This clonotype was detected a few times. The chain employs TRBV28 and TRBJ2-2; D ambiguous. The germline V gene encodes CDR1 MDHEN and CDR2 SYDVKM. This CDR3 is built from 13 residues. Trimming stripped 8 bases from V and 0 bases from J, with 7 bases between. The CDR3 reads CASLRTNTGELFF. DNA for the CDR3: TGTGCCAGCCTCAGAACGAACACCGGGGAGCTGTTTTTT.

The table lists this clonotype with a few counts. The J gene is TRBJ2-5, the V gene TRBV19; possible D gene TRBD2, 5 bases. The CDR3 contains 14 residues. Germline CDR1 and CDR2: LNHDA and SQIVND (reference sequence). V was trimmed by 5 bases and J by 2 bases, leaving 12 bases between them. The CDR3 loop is CASSLGLGQETQYF. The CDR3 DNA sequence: TGTGCCAGTAGTCTTGGACTCGGACAAGAGACCCAGTACTTC.

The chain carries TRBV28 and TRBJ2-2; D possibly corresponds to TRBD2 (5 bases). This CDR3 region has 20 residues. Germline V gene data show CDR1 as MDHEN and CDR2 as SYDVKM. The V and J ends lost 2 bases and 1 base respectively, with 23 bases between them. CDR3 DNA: TGTGCCAGCAGTTTACCTTTACTAAGGAGCGGTCTGATGAACACCGGGGAGCTGTTTTTT. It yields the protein CASSLPLLRSGLMNTGELFF.

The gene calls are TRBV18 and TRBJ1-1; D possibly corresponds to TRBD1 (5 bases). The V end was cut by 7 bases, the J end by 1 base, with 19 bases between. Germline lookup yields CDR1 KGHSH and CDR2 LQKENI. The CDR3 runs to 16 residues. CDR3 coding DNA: TGTGCCAGCTTCTACGGGACGACGGGGGGGAACACTGAAGCTTTCTTT. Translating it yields CASFYGTTGGNTEAFF.

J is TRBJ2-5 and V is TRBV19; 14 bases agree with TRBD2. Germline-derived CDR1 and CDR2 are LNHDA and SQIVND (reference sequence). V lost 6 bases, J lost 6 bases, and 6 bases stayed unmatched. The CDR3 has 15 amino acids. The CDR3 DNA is TGTGCCAGTAGCCCGGGACTAGCGGGAGTAAAGACCCAGTACTTC. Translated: CASSPGLAGVKTQYF.

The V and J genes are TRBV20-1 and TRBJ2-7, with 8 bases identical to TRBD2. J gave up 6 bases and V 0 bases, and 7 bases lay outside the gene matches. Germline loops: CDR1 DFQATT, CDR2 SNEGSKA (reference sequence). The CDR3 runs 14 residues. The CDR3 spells CSARDQGLVGEQYF. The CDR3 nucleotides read TGCAGTGCTAGAGATCAGGGACTAGTGGGCGAGCAGTACTTC.

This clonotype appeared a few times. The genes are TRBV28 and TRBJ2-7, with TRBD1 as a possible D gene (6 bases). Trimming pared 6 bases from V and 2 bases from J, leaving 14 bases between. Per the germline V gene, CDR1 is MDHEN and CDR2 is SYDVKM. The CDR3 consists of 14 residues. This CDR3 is CASRGHDGTYEQYF. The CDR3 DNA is TGTGCCAGCAGGGGACACGATGGAACCTACGAGCAGTACTTC.

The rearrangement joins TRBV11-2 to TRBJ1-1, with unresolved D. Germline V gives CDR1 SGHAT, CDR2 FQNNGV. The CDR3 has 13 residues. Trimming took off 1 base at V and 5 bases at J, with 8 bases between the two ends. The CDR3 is CASSLAAKTEAFF. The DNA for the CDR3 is TGTGCCAGCAGCTTAGCGGCGAAAACTGAAGCTTTCTTT.

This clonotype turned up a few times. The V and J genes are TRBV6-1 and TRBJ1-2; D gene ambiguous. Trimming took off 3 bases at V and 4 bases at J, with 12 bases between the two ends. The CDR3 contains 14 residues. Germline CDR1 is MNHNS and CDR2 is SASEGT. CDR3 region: CASSEDFFPYGYTF. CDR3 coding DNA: TGTGCCAGCAGTGAGGACTTTTTCCCCTATGGCTACACCTTC.

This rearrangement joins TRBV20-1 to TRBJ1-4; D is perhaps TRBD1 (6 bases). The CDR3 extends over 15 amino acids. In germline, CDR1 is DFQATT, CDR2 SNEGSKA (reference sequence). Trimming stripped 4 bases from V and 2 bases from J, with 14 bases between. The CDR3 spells CSANIRGSTNEKLFF. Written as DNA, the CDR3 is TGCAGTGCTAATATCAGGGGTTCGACTAATGAAAAACTGTTTTTT.

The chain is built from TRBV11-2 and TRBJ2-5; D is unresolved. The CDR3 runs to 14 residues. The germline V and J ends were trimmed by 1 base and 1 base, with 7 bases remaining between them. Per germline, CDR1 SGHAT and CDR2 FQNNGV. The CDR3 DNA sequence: TGTGCCAGCAGCTTAGCGACTTCCCAAGAGACCCAGTACTTC. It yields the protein CASSLATSQETQYF.

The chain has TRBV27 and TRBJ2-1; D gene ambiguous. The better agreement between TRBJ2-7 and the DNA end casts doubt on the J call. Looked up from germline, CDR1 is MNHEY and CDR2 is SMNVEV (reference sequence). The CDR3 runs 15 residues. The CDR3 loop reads CASSPGWQRSYEQYF. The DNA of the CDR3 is TGTGCCAGCAGCCCCGGGTGGCAGAGATCCTACGAGCAGTACTTC.

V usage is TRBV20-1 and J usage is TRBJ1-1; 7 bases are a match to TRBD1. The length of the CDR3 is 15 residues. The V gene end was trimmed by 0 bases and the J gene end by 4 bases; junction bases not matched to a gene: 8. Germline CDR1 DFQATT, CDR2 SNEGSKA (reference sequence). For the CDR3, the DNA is TGCAGTGCTAGAGATCGATACAGGGGCGGCACTGAAGCTTTCTTT. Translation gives CSARDRYRGGTEAFF.

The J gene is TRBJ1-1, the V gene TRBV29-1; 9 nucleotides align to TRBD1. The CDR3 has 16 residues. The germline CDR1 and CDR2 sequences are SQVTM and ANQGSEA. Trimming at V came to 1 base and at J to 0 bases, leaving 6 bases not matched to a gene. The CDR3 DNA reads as TGCAGCGTTGAAGGACCCGACAGGGGGGTGAACACTGAAGCTTTCTTT. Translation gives CSVEGPDRGVNTEAFF.

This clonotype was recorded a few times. The CDR3 reads CASSFPRVREGTQYF. CDR3 coding DNA: TGTGCCAGCAGCTTCCCGCGCGTCAGGGAAGGGACCCAGTACTTC. The chain is built from TRBV5-6 and TRBJ2-5, with D possibly matching TRBD1 (5 bases). The CDR3 length is 15 residues. The germline V gene encodes CDR1 SGHDT and CDR2 YYEEEE. V lost 2 bases and J lost 7, with 18 bases in between. The variable domain in full, completed from reference TRBV5-6 and TRBJ2-5, reads DAGVTQSPTHLIKTRGQQVTLRCSPKSGHDTVSWYQQALGQGPQFIFQYYEEEERQRGNFPDRFSGHQFPNYSSELNVNALLLGDSALYLCASSFPRVREGTQYFGPGTRLLVL.

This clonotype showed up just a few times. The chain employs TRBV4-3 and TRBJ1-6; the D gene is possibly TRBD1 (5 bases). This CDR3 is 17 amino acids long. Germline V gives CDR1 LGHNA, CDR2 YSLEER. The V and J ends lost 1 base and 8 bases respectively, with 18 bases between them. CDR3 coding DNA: TGCGCCAGCAGCCAAGTTTCGGGGGACTCAACACATTCACCCCTCCACTTT. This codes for CASSQVSGDSTHSPLHF.

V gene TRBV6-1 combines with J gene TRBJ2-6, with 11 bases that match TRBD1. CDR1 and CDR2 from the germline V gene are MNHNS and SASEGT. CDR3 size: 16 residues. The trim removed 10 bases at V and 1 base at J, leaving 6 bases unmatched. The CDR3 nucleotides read TGTGCCACCTCCGGGACAGGGGGTTCTGGGGCCAACGTCCTGACTTTC. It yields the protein CATSGTGGSGANVLTF.